This T cell receptor (beta chain) was captured in a study of cytomegalovirus exposure and HLA in healthy donors. Study findings and constraints: As a later analysis showed, a missense DCLRE1C variant was linked to trimming of TCR beta V- and J-genes. Reportedly, cytomegalovirus status was diagnosed with high sensitivity and specificity.

Primers for the PCR totalled 60 Vbeta and 13 Jbeta. Sequencing was performed with immunoSEQ multiplex PCR; in TCRdb, only in-frame clones are kept and a portion is missing. The sample has more than 90,000 clones; approximately 85% are singletons. V shed 5 bases and J shed 7 bases, with 16 bases lying between them. The CDR3 is 13 residues long. Per the germline V gene, CDR1 is SGHRS and CDR2 is YFSETQ. A word on this clone: The antigen is undetermined.

The receptor's source is a man aged 30 to 39 in good health and CMV-seronegative. The chain joins TRBV5-1 to TRBJ2-7; possibly TRBD2 for D (5 bases). Sequencing input: PBMCs. The chain's CDR3 is CASRHFFRGEQYF. Here the CDR3 DNA reads TGCGCCAGCAGGCACTTTTTCCGGGGTGAGCAGTACTTC.